The 31 T cell receptor beta chains below come from one sample, sequenced in a study of blood T cell repertoires in COVID-19. Sequencing was performed with immunoSEQ multiplex PCR; in TCRdb, only in-frame clones are kept and a portion is missing. The repertoire holds 150,000 or so clones, over 75% seen once, with roughly 14% in the top ten. The sequenced sample was peripheral blood. These receptors originate from a woman between 40 and 55 years old with acute or convalescent COVID-19.

The CDR3 DNA is TGTGCCAGTAGTAAAGGAGCCTATCCCGGGACAGGGGACGAGCAGTACTTC. The encoded protein is CASSKGAYPGTGDEQYF. The rearrangement uses TRBV19 and TRBJ2-7; TRBD1 matches 10 bases. Germline V gene data show CDR1 as LNHDA and CDR2 as SQIVND (reference sequence). With 4 bases clipped from V and 5 bases from J, the junction kept 14 bases outside the gene matches. This CDR3 is 17 amino acids long. Filled out from reference TRBV19 and TRBJ2-7, the complete variable domain reads DGGITQSPKYLFRKEGQNVTLSCEQNLNHDAMYWYRQDPGQGLRLIYYSQIVNDFQKGDIAEGYSVSREKKESFPLTVTSAQKNPTAFYLCASSKGAYPGTGDEQYFGPGTRLTVT.

This chain connects TRBV11-3 to TRBJ2-7, with TRBD2 matching 8 bases. V gave up 2 bases and J gave up 3 bases; unmatched junction bases: 6. This CDR3 region has 15 residues. Per the germline V gene, CDR1 is SGHNT and CDR2 is YENEEA. The CDR3 DNA sequence: TGTGCCAGCAGCTTAACTGTTAGCGGGAACTACGAGCAGTACTTC. It is translated as CASSLTVSGNYEQYF.

The chain has TRBV4-1 and TRBJ1-5; 12 bases line up with TRBD1. CDR3 length equals 16 residues. Germline trimming cut 0 bases from V and 6 bases from J; bases unmatched to any gene: 3. Germline CDR1 reads MGHRA; CDR2 reads YSYEKL. The chain's CDR3 is CASSQEGTGGPQPQHF. Written as DNA, the CDR3 is TGCGCCAGCAGCCAAGAAGGGACAGGGGGCCCTCAGCCCCAGCATTTT.

The chain combines TRBV5-1 with TRBJ2-2; possible D gene TRBD2, 6 bases. V was shortened by 1 base and J by 1 base, with 8 bases between the two germline ends. Looked up from germline, CDR1 is SGHRS and CDR2 is YFSETQ. This CDR3 has 15 amino acids. In nucleotides, the CDR3 is TGCGCCAGCAGCTTGACGGGAGAGAACACCGGGGAGCTGTTTTTT. This codes for CASSLTGENTGELFF.

The V and J genes are TRBV2 and TRBJ2-2, with a possible D match to TRBD2 (7 bases). The CDR3 is 17 amino acids. Germline CDR1 is SNHLY and CDR2 is FYNNEI. V was trimmed by 1 base and J by 5 bases, leaving 17 bases between them. The CDR3 DNA reads as TGTGCCAGCAGTGAAGACCTCACGGGGGGCGCGACCGGGGAGCTGTTTTTT. Its protein product is CASSEDLTGGATGELFF.

The chain uses TRBV19 and TRBJ2-5; 10 nucleotides match TRBD2. V lost 7 bases, J lost 5 bases, and 4 bases stayed unmatched. Germline lookup yields CDR1 LNHDA and CDR2 SQIVND (reference sequence). The CDR3 is 13 amino acids. In DNA form, the CDR3 reads TGTGCCAGTACTAGCGGGAGTTTGGAGACCCAGTACTTC. Amino acid sequence: CASTSGSLETQYF. Full variable domain (missing parts from reference TRBV19 and TRBJ2-5): DGGITQSPKYLFRKEGQNVTLSCEQNLNHDAMYWYRQDPGQGLRLIYYSQIVNDFQKGDIAEGYSVSREKKESFPLTVTSAQKNPTAFYLCASTSGSLETQYFGPGTRLLVL.

This clone was recorded only once. The gene calls are TRBV7-2 and TRBJ2-3, with 15 bases lining up with TRBD2. Per germline, CDR1 SGHTA and CDR2 FQGNSA. The CDR3 is made up of 19 amino acids. J gave up 0 bases and V 5 bases, and 9 bases lay outside the gene matches. In DNA form, the CDR3 reads TGTGCCAGCAGCCGTAGGGGGACTAGCGGGGGGAGAAGCACAGATACGCAGTATTTT. As protein: CASSRRGTSGGRSTDTQYF.

The chain combines TRBV7-6 with TRBJ2-1, with D possibly matching TRBD1 (5 bases). V shed 4 bases and J shed 0 bases, with 10 bases lying between them. The CDR3 loop spans 15 amino acids. Germline V gene data show CDR1 as SGHVS and CDR2 as FNYEAQ. CDR3 sequence: CASSSPTASYNEQFF. The CDR3 DNA sequence: TGTGCCAGCAGCTCCCCGACAGCCTCCTACAATGAGCAGTTCTTC.

This clone has a handful of counts. The chain carries TRBV28 and TRBJ1-2, with 10 nucleotides matching TRBD1. The CDR3 is 14 residues long. CDR1 and CDR2 (germline): MDHEN, SYDVKM. V trimming: 7 bases; J trimming: 4 bases; junction bases outside the gene matches: 6. The CDR3 loop reads CASKPGTGVYGYTF. CDR3 in DNA: TGTGCCAGCAAACCCGGGACAGGGGTCTATGGCTACACCTTC.

The chain joins TRBV7-3 to TRBJ2-1, with TRBD2 matching over 8 bases. With 5 bases clipped from V and 5 bases from J, the junction kept 5 bases outside the gene matches. Germline assignment: CDR1 SGHTA and CDR2 FQGTGA. The CDR3 runs to 14 residues. CDR3 DNA sequence: TGTGCCAGCAGCGTTACTAGCGGAGACAATGAGCAGTTCTTC. As protein: CASSVTSGDNEQFF.

The rearrangement joins TRBV28 to TRBJ1-4, with D perhaps matching TRBD1 (5 bases). Trimming shortened V by 7 bases and J by 8 bases, and 20 bases separated the two germline ends. There are 15 residues in the CDR3. Germline lookup yields CDR1 MDHEN and CDR2 SYDVKM. DNA of the CDR3: TGTGCCAGCACCCCCGTTGACAGCGTGGCGGAAAAACTGTTTTTT. This translates into CASTPVDSVAEKLFF.

This rearrangement joins TRBV3-1 (or the pseudogene TRBV3-2) to TRBJ1-2; D perhaps matches TRBD1 (5 bases). The CDR3 covers 12 residues. V was shortened by 6 bases and J by 3 bases, with 8 bases between the two germline ends. Germline assignment: CDR1 LGHDT and CDR2 YNNKEL (reference sequence). The CDR3 here is CASSPGHYGYTF. DNA of the CDR3: TGTGCCAGCAGTCCAGGGCACTATGGCTACACCTTC.

V usage is TRBV19 and J usage is TRBJ2-1; D is ambiguous. Germline CDR1 reads LNHDA; CDR2 reads SQIVND (reference sequence). The V end lost 6 bases, the J end lost 9 bases, and 9 bases lay between the germline ends. The CDR3 runs to 11 residues. The CDR3, as DNA: TGTGCCAGTAGAACAGTGGGTGAGCAGTTCTTC. Its protein product is CASRTVGEQFF.

V and J are TRBV19 and TRBJ2-5, with TRBD1 identical over 10 bases. This CDR3 contains 13 residues. Germline CDR1 is LNHDA and CDR2 is SQIVND (reference sequence). Unmatched junction bases numbered 7, after V lost 10 bases and J lost 5 bases. The CDR3 is CATRDRGYETQYF. The CDR3 DNA follows: TGTGCCACCCGGGACAGGGGTTATGAGACCCAGTACTTC.

This chain connects TRBV5-4 to TRBJ1-1, with D possibly being TRBD1 (5 bases). Germline loops: CDR1 SGHNT, CDR2 YYREEE (reference sequence). CDR3 length: 15 residues. V shed 4 bases and J shed 2 bases, with 15 bases lying between them. For the CDR3, the DNA is TGTGCCAGCAGCACCAGGACACAGACAAACACTGAAGCTTTCTTT. Protein product: CASSTRTQTNTEAFF.

The V call is TRBV19, the J call TRBJ1-5; TRBD1 matches 7 bases. The J segment lost 0 bases and the V segment lost 5 bases, leaving 13 bases of the junction unmatched. The germline V gene encodes CDR1 LNHDA and CDR2 SQIVND (reference sequence). The CDR3 extends over 18 amino acids. The CDR3 sequence is CASSAGTEVKYSNQPQHF. As DNA, the CDR3 is TGTGCCAGTAGTGCGGGGACAGAAGTAAAGTATAGCAATCAGCCCCAGCATTTT. Full variable domain (missing parts from reference TRBV19 and TRBJ1-5): DGGITQSPKYLFRKEGQNVTLSCEQNLNHDAMYWYRQDPGQGLRLIYYSQIVNDFQKGDIAEGYSVSREKKESFPLTVTSAQKNPTAFYLCASSAGTEVKYSNQPQHFGDGTRLSIL.

The sample holds one count of this clone. The gene calls are TRBV5-1 and TRBJ2-2, with 9 bases aligning to TRBD1. Germline V gene sequence: CDR1 SGHRS, CDR2 YFSETQ. Germline trimming cut 1 base from V and 5 bases from J; bases unmatched to any gene: 3. CDR3 length: 15 residues. CDR3 in amino acids: CASSLMGTGTGELFF. The CDR3 region has the DNA TGCGCCAGCAGCTTGATGGGGACAGGGACCGGGGAGCTGTTTTTT.

This chain connects TRBV11-1 to TRBJ2-3, with 8 bases that match TRBD2. Germline values: CDR1 SGHAT, CDR2 FQDESV (reference sequence). The CDR3 spans 15 residues. The V gene end was trimmed by 5 bases and the J gene end by 7 bases; junction bases not matched to a gene: 11. CDR3 in amino acids: CASSPGLATSHTQYF. DNA for the CDR3: TGTGCCAGCAGCCCAGGACTAGCCACAAGTCATACGCAGTATTTT.

The rearrangement uses TRBV5-4 and TRBJ1-6; D is unclear. The CDR3 totals 14 residues. Trimming stripped 0 bases from V and 10 bases from J, with 11 bases between. Germline CDR1 reads SGHNT; CDR2 reads YYREEE (reference sequence). CDR3 protein: CASSLGWPESPLHF. The DNA of the CDR3 is TGTGCCAGCAGCTTGGGGTGGCCCGAATCACCCCTCCACTTT.

The V call is TRBV2, the J call TRBJ2-3, with 7 bases fitting TRBD2. V dropped 1 base and J dropped 5; count of bases not matched to a gene: 6. This CDR3 is built from 15 residues. From germline, CDR1 is SNHLY and CDR2 FYNNEI. The CDR3 nucleotides read TGTGCCAGCAGTGAAGGCGGCGGGGGAAAAGATACGCAGTATTTT. This sequence encodes CASSEGGGGKDTQYF.

The rearrangement links TRBV20-1 to TRBJ2-1; 10 bases map to TRBD2. The CDR3 has 21 residues. V was clipped by 3 bases and J by 3 bases; unmatched bases: 23. Germline assignment: CDR1 DFQATT and CDR2 SNEGSKA (reference sequence). CDR3 region: CSASTTQEREGLTRDYNEQFF. DNA of the CDR3: TGCAGTGCTAGTACTACCCAGGAGCGGGAGGGCCTTACCCGAGACTACAATGAGCAGTTCTTC.

This chain joins TRBV18 and TRBJ2-1, with a weak D call TRBD2 (5 bases). CDR1 is KGHSH, CDR2 LQKENI, per germline. The CDR3 length is 15 residues. The ends were cut back, 6 bases at V and 10 bases at J, with 22 bases in the middle. In nucleotides, the CDR3 is TGTGCCAGCTCGCCCGACGGACTCCTATCGGGAGAGCAGTTCTTC. Translation: CASSPDGLLSGEQFF.

The chain combines TRBV6-6 with TRBJ2-3; 15 bases line up with TRBD2. CDR1 and CDR2 (germline): MNHNY, SVGAGI (reference sequence). V trimming: 4 bases; J trimming: 11 bases; junction bases outside the gene matches: 7. The CDR3 extends over 15 amino acids. As DNA, the CDR3 is TGTGCCAGCAGTTCAGCCGGGACTAGCGGGGGGATGCAGTATTTT. As protein: CASSSAGTSGGMQYF.

This clone was detected once. The gene calls are TRBV7-3 and TRBJ2-5; 8 bases are shared with TRBD2. The V gene end was trimmed by 5 bases and the J gene end by 5 bases; junction bases not matched to a gene: 4. The CDR3 consists of 13 residues. In germline, CDR1 is SGHTA, CDR2 FQGTGA. CDR3 nucleotide sequence: TGTGCCAGCAGCATAGCGGGAAGGGAGACCCAGTACTTC. Its translation: CASSIAGRETQYF.

The chain combines TRBV6-5 with TRBJ1-3; no reliable D call. Germline V lookup: CDR1 MNHEY, CDR2 SVGAGI. The CDR3 has 14 residues. Trimming took off 0 bases at V and 0 bases at J, with 3 bases between the two ends. In nucleotides, the CDR3 is TGTGCCAGCAGTTACTCGGCCTCTGGAAACACCATATATTTT. Amino acid sequence: CASSYSASGNTIYF.

This clone was seen a few times. The gene calls are TRBV6-6 and TRBJ1-6, with 7 bases that match TRBD1. The CDR3 length is 15 residues. The V segment lost 5 bases and the J segment 2 bases; nucleotides outside the gene matches: 3. Germline V gene data show CDR1 as MNHNY and CDR2 as SVGAGI (reference sequence). The CDR3 sequence: CASSDTGAYNSPLHF. CDR3 nucleotides: TGTGCCAGCAGTGACACAGGGGCCTATAATTCACCCCTCCACTTT.

The chain recombines TRBV13 with TRBJ1-6, with TRBD1 identical over 11 bases. Germline-derived CDR1 and CDR2 are PRHDT and FYEKMQ (reference sequence). V shed 5 bases, J shed 2 bases, and the junction held 14 bases outside the gene matches. This CDR3 has 20 residues. The CDR3 here is CASSNRLGQGGSTYNSPLHF. The CDR3 DNA reads as TGTGCCAGCAGCAACCGGCTGGGACAGGGGGGGAGTACCTATAATTCACCCCTCCACTTT.

V usage is TRBV7-9 and J usage is TRBJ1-1; 7 bases are a match to TRBD1. This CDR3 has 14 amino acids. Germline CDR1 is SEHNR and CDR2 is FQNEAQ (reference sequence). V dropped 1 base and J dropped 6; count of bases not matched to a gene: 5. The CDR3 coding sequence is TGTGCCAGCAGCTTAGAGGGGGCTGGCGCTGAAGCTTTCTTT. Amino acids: CASSLEGAGAEAFF. Looking up the rest from reference TRBV7-9 and TRBJ1-1 gives the full variable domain: DTGVSQNPRHKITKRGQNVTFRCDPISEHNRLYWYRQTLGQGPEFLTYFQNEAQLEKSRLLSDRFSAERPKGSFSTLEIQRTEQGDSAMYLCASSLEGAGAEAFFGQGTRLTVV.

This chain joins TRBV2 and TRBJ1-2; tentatively, D is TRBD1 (6 bases). The V end lost 2 bases, the J end lost 8 bases, and 12 bases lay between the germline ends. This CDR3 spans 13 amino acids. Germline CDR1 and CDR2: SNHLY and FYNNEI. DNA for the CDR3: TGTGCCAGCAGTGAATCGGGGGGCGCAGGCTACACCTTC. It yields the protein CASSESGGAGYTF.

The chain combines TRBV3-1 (or the pseudogene TRBV3-2) with TRBJ1-6; D is perhaps TRBD1 (6 bases). CDR1 is LGHDT, CDR2 YNNKEL, per germline (reference sequence). Between the trimmed V and J ends, which lost 1 base and 8 bases, there was a span of 9 bases. The CDR3 contains 14 residues. CDR3 protein: CASSQGAGDSPLHF. In DNA, the CDR3 is TGTGCCAGCAGCCAAGGGGCAGGGGATTCACCCCTCCACTTT.

V gene TRBV28 combines with J gene TRBJ1-5; TRBD1 might be the D (5 bases). The CDR3 extends over 14 amino acids. Trimming took off 3 bases at V and 4 bases at J, with 10 bases between the two ends. CDR1 is MDHEN and CDR2 is SYDVKM in the germline V gene. The CDR3 reads CASSFAGRNQPQHF. As DNA, the CDR3 is TGTGCCAGCAGTTTCGCAGGGCGGAATCAGCCCCAGCATTTT.